A single sample is the source of the 30 T cell receptor beta chains below, sequenced in a study of shared clonotypes between healthy human individuals. Generated by immunoSEQ multiplex PCR, the TCRdb table keeps only in-frame clones and is missing some. Of some 1,100,000 clones in the sample, about 80% were seen once. Input material: memory CD4+ T cells from PBMCs. The sample's subset: CD45RA-negative fraction. These TCRs come from a man younger than 30 in good health. Some clones in this sample may be carry-over from other donors' samples.

This clone was observed a handful of times. The chain recombines TRBV5-5 with TRBJ1-3; no reliable D call. Trimming left V 2 bases short and J 4 bases short, with 7 bases between. From germline, CDR1 is SGHKS and CDR2 YYEKEE (reference sequence). The CDR3 is 13 residues long. The CDR3 nucleotides read TGTGCCAGCAGCTTCGTCACGGGAAACACCATATATTTT. It translates to CASSFVTGNTIYF.

The chain links TRBV4-1 to TRBJ1-5; D gene ambiguous. V lost 0 bases, J lost 2 bases, and 8 bases lay in between. The CDR3 consists of 15 residues. Germline values: CDR1 MGHRA, CDR2 YSYEKL. The CDR3 DNA reads as TGCGCCAGCAGCCAAGAATCCGGGGGCAATCAGCCCCAGCATTTT. Translating it yields CASSQESGGNQPQHF.

This clone has a handful of counts. The rearrangement links TRBV5-6 to TRBJ2-7; the D gene is possibly TRBD1 (6 bases). The V end was cut by 5 bases, the J end by 3 bases, with 18 bases between. Germline-derived CDR1 and CDR2 are SGHDT and YYEEEE. The CDR3 is 15 residues long. The CDR3 nucleotides are TGTGCCAGCAGGACACAAACAGGGATCGGCTACGAGCAGTACTTC. It is translated as CASRTQTGIGYEQYF.

J is TRBJ2-6 and V is TRBV27; TRBD1 is a possible D gene (6 bases). The V and J ends lost 10 bases and 4 bases respectively, with 23 bases between them. Germline V gives CDR1 MNHEY, CDR2 SMNVEV (reference sequence). This CDR3 has 17 amino acids. Written as DNA, the CDR3 is TGTGCCACCTCAACAGGGTTGGTGGTTGCCGGGGCCAACGTCCTGACTTTC. Translating it yields CATSTGLVVAGANVLTF.

The chain's CDR3 is CASQTDWQGRTQYF. DNA of the CDR3: TGTGCCAGCCAAACCGACTGGCAAGGTCGTACGCAGTATTTT. This chain joins TRBV19 and TRBJ2-3; D is unresolved. The germline gives CDR1 LNHDA, CDR2 SQIVND (reference sequence). V lost 9 bases to trimming and J lost 8 bases, with 21 bases between them. CDR3 length: 14 residues.

The V and J genes are TRBV5-5 and TRBJ1-1, with a tentative D call TRBD1 (5 bases). Germline CDR1 reads SGHKS; CDR2 reads YYEKEE (reference sequence). Trimming pared 4 bases from V and 3 bases from J, leaving 10 bases between. The length of the CDR3 is 13 residues. The CDR3 DNA reads as TGTGCCAGCAGCAGGACACTCGACACTGAAGCTTTCTTT. Its translation is CASSRTLDTEAFF.

This chain links TRBV18 with TRBJ2-2, with unresolved D. Germline V CDR1 and CDR2: KGHSH, LQKENI. The CDR3 spans 17 residues. Trimming removed 0 bases at V and 0 bases at J, with 11 bases between. As DNA, the CDR3 is TGTGCCAGCTCACCACCTCTAGGGCAGGCGAACACCGGGGAGCTGTTTTTT. Encoded protein: CASSPPLGQANTGELFF.

The genes are TRBV5-4 and TRBJ1-4; D is undetermined. CDR1 SGHNT and CDR2 YYREEE come from the germline V gene (reference sequence). Trimming stripped 9 bases from V and 8 bases from J, with 23 bases between. The CDR3 extends over 15 amino acids. The CDR3 DNA sequence: TGTGCCACCGGGTGGTATACGACACGGGCGGAAAAACTGTTTTTT. It yields the protein CATGWYTTRAEKLFF.

V and J are TRBV7-2 and TRBJ2-1, with TRBD2 identical over 9 bases. Germline V CDR1 and CDR2: SGHTA, FQGNSA. The CDR3 is 14 amino acids. With V trimmed by 6 bases and J by 5 bases, 5 bases remained unmatched. CDR3 DNA: TGTGCCAGCAGTTTTATAGCGGGAGACAATGAGCAGTTCTTC. It codes for CASSFIAGDNEQFF.

The V gene is TRBV5-4, the J gene TRBJ2-2; no firm D call. The V gene lost 1 base and the J gene lost 6 bases, with 10 bases spanning the gap. There are 14 residues in the CDR3. Looked up from germline, CDR1 is SGHNT and CDR2 is YYREEE (reference sequence). CDR3 in amino acids: CASSLSLKPGELFF. The CDR3 DNA sequence: TGTGCCAGCAGCTTGTCTTTAAAGCCCGGGGAGCTGTTTTTT. Supplemented by reference TRBV5-4 and TRBJ2-2, the full variable domain reads ETGVTQSPTHLIKTRGQQVTLRCSSQSGHNTVSWYQQALGQGPQFIFQYYREEENGRGNFPPRFSGLQFPNYSSELNVNALELDDSALYLCASSLSLKPGELFFGEGSRLTVL.

V gene TRBV7-6 combines with J gene TRBJ2-7, with no clear D. The V gene lost 4 bases and the J gene lost 7 bases, with 8 bases spanning the gap. From germline, CDR1 is SGHVS and CDR2 FNYEAQ. This CDR3 has 11 amino acids. CDR3 protein: CASSSRIEQYF. CDR3 DNA sequence: TGTGCCAGCAGCTCTCGGATAGAGCAGTACTTC.

V and J are TRBV28 and TRBJ2-5; D is unclear. V lost 2 bases to trimming and J lost 1 base, with 8 bases between them. Germline V gene data show CDR1 as MDHEN and CDR2 as SYDVKM. This CDR3 has 14 residues. DNA of the CDR3: TGTGCCAGCAGTTTAAGGCAGGCCCAAGAGACCCAGTACTTC. The encoded protein is CASSLRQAQETQYF.

The V gene is TRBV5-4, the J gene TRBJ2-1; D remains unclear. The CDR3 is 13 amino acids. CDR1 and CDR2 (germline): SGHNT, YYREEE (reference sequence). Trimming removed 8 bases at V and 8 bases at J, with 17 bases between. In DNA form, the CDR3 reads TGTGCCAGTTCAGGTGTTCGTATCGATGAGCAGTTCTTC. Amino acid sequence: CASSGVRIDEQFF.

V is TRBV7-9 and J is TRBJ2-1, with 10 bases that match TRBD2. CDR3 length equals 17 residues. V lost 5 bases and J lost 8; bases outside the gene matches: 15. CDR1 SEHNR and CDR2 FQNEAQ come from the germline V gene (reference sequence). CDR3 region: CASSPPASLAGVDEQFF. For the CDR3, the DNA is TGTGCCAGCAGCCCTCCAGCGTCGCTAGCGGGAGTGGATGAGCAGTTCTTC.

This clone has just a few counts. This chain joins TRBV7-8 and TRBJ1-4; D is perhaps TRBD1 (5 bases). The CDR3 is 15 residues long. V was pared by 5 bases and J by 5 bases, with 15 bases between. CDR1 is SGHVS and CDR2 is FQNEAQ in the germline V gene. This CDR3 reads CASSPKWDGNEKLFF. The CDR3 DNA sequence: TGTGCCAGCAGCCCTAAATGGGACGGGAATGAAAAACTGTTTTTT.

The chain has TRBV7-9 and TRBJ2-3; tentatively, D is TRBD2 (6 bases). The germline V gene encodes CDR1 SEHNR and CDR2 FQNEAQ (reference sequence). V dropped 1 base and J dropped 5 bases, with 10 bases sitting between them. The CDR3 contains 14 residues. The DNA for the CDR3 is TGTGCCAGCAGCTTAGGGACTACAGTAGATACGCAGTATTTT. Translated, it gives CASSLGTTVDTQYF.

V and J are TRBV9 and TRBJ2-7; D uncertain. Germline CDR1 and CDR2: SGDLS and YYNGEE. The CDR3 has 14 amino acids. V shed 3 bases and J shed 7 bases, with 17 bases lying between them. CDR3 sequence reads: CASSATGVLREQYF. CDR3 coding DNA: TGTGCCAGCAGCGCGACTGGGGTGCTGAGAGAGCAGTACTTC.

The chain links TRBV6-5 to TRBJ2-3, with D unresolved. Trimming took 2 bases from V and 4 from J, leaving 13 bases between them. The CDR3 extends over 15 amino acids. Germline CDR1 MNHEY, CDR2 SVGAGI. CDR3 loop: CASSYRPWSADTQYF. The DNA for the CDR3 is TGTGCCAGCAGTTACCGGCCCTGGTCAGCAGATACGCAGTATTTT.

The chain employs TRBV2 and TRBJ1-1, with D unclear. Trimming stripped 2 bases from V and 5 bases from J, with 9 bases between. CDR1 is SNHLY and CDR2 is FYNNEI in the germline V gene. This CDR3 is built from 13 residues. CDR3 coding DNA: TGTGCCAGCAGTGAATCAGGTGGAACTGAAGCTTTCTTT. Its protein is CASSESGGTEAFF.

The V and J genes are TRBV9 and TRBJ2-2, with TRBD2 matching over 14 bases. Trimming cost V 7 bases and J 7 bases; bases outside gene matches: 0. The CDR3 has 13 residues. Germline CDR1 and CDR2: SGDLS and YYNGEE. The CDR3 spells CASGTSGSGELFF. CDR3 DNA sequence: TGTGCCAGCGGGACTAGCGGGAGCGGGGAGCTGTTTTTT.

This chain uses TRBV2 with TRBJ2-2, with TRBD2 identical over 12 bases. The CDR3 spans 18 residues. The V gene end was trimmed by 6 bases and the J gene end by 3 bases; junction bases not matched to a gene: 11. Per the germline V gene, CDR1 is SNHLY and CDR2 is FYNNEI. The CDR3 nucleotides read TGTGCCAGCAGCCTAGGACTAGCGGGATGGGTAGACACCGGGGAGCTGTTTTTT. The encoded protein is CASSLGLAGWVDTGELFF. Based on the CDR3 plus reference TRBV2 and TRBJ2-2, the full variable domain is EPEVTQTPSHQVTQMGQEVILRCVPISNHLYFYWYRQILGQKVEFLVSFYNNEISEKSEIFDDQFSVERPDGSNFTLKIRSTKLEDSAMYFCASSLGLAGWVDTGELFFGEGSRLTVL.

V and J are TRBV27 and TRBJ2-3; either TRBD1 or TRBD2 may fit D (5 bases each). The CDR3 sequence is 15 residues long. The V end was cut by 5 bases, the J end by 2 bases, with 14 bases between. Germline-derived CDR1 and CDR2 are MNHEY and SMNVEV (reference sequence). This CDR3 reads CASSPRGESTDTQYF. In DNA, the CDR3 is TGTGCCAGCAGTCCTAGGGGAGAGTCCACAGATACGCAGTATTTT.

V gene TRBV28 combines with J gene TRBJ2-1; TRBD2 agrees at 7 bases. V lost 10 bases and J lost 0; bases outside the gene matches: 6. The CDR3 is 14 amino acids. Germline CDR1 and CDR2: MDHEN and SYDVKM. The CDR3 DNA sequence: TGTGCCACGCTAGCGGCAAGCTCCTACAATGAGCAGTTCTTC. This gives the protein CATLAASSYNEQFF.

The DNA for the CDR3 is TGTGCCAGCAGTTATCTTGGGGAGTCGAGAACTGAAGCTTTCTTT. It encodes CASSYLGESRTEAFF. V and J are TRBV6-6 and TRBJ1-1; D unclear. V lost 3 bases and J lost 5, with 16 bases in between. The CDR3 sequence is 15 residues long. The germline CDR1 and CDR2 sequences are MNHNY and SVGAGI (reference sequence).

This chain links TRBV4-2 with TRBJ2-1; 10 bases are shared with TRBD2. This CDR3 has 18 amino acids. V lost 4 bases, J lost 7 bases, and 16 bases stayed unmatched. The germline V gene has CDR1 LGHNA and CDR2 YNFKEQ. CDR3 loop: CASSRAVSLAGELNEQFF. In DNA form, the CDR3 reads TGTGCCAGCAGCCGAGCCGTAAGCCTAGCGGGAGAGCTAAATGAGCAGTTCTTC.

The J gene is TRBJ2-4, the V gene TRBV28; the D gene could be TRBD1 or TRBD2 (5 bases each). Germline V gene data show CDR1 as MDHEN and CDR2 as SYDVKM. The V end lost 6 bases, the J end lost 1 base, and 13 bases lay between the germline ends. The CDR3 is 15 amino acids. CDR3 nucleotides: TGTGCCAGCAGCACAGAGGGGCTGGCCAAAAACATTCAGTACTTC. Its protein product is CASSTEGLAKNIQYF.

The chain carries TRBV7-2 and TRBJ2-7, with TRBD1 matching 9 bases. This CDR3 is built from 17 residues. V was pared by 0 bases and J by 0 bases, with 6 bases of the junction left unmatched. The germline V gene has CDR1 SGHTA and CDR2 FQGNSA. The CDR3 loop reads CASSLARGTGISYEQYF. The DNA for the CDR3 is TGTGCCAGCAGCTTAGCCCGGGGGACAGGGATCTCCTACGAGCAGTACTTC.

This chain uses TRBV30 with TRBJ2-2; TRBD2 is a possible D gene (5 bases). The length of the CDR3 is 12 residues. The V end was cut by 4 bases, the J end by 7 bases, with 10 bases between. Per the germline V gene, CDR1 is GTSNPN and CDR2 is SVGIG (reference sequence). The CDR3 sequence: CAWKRGIGELFF. The CDR3 nucleotides are TGTGCCTGGAAACGGGGAATCGGGGAGCTGTTTTTT.

This clone was detected ten times or more. This chain links TRBV2 with TRBJ1-1; D is possibly TRBD1 (5 bases). V lost 5 bases to trimming and J lost 3 bases, with 13 bases between them. Germline values: CDR1 SNHLY, CDR2 FYNNEI. CDR3 length: 14 amino acids. In nucleotides, the CDR3 is TGTGCCAGCAGTAGCTTAGGCAGGGACACTGAAGCTTTCTTT. Amino acids: CASSSLGRDTEAFF.

The chain combines TRBV7-3 with TRBJ2-7, with TRBD2 matching over 7 bases. The trim removed 3 bases at V and 3 bases at J, leaving 5 bases unmatched. CDR1 is SGHTA and CDR2 is FQGTGA in the germline V gene. The CDR3 is made up of 14 amino acids. The CDR3 is CASSFASGNYEQYF. CDR3 bases: TGTGCCAGCAGCTTCGCTAGCGGTAACTACGAGCAGTACTTC.